Following are 30 T cell receptor beta chains from one sample sequenced in a study of OX40 agonist ivuxolimab in advanced cancers. Data came from immunoSEQ multiplex PCR; TCRdb stores just in-frame clones and leaves some out. Among some 19,000 clones listed, approximately 77% were seen once. The sample in question was CD4+ or CD8+ T cells sorted from blood, obtained in a trial of the OX40 agonist ivuxolimab. The receptor set was obtained from an adult with an advanced solid tumor such as melanoma, head and neck, liver or kidney cancer.

Remarks on this clone: The same CDR3 is also encoded by other DNA sequences in this sample. V is TRBV7-3 and J is TRBJ2-1; D is perhaps TRBD2 (7 bases). This CDR3 has 13 amino acids. With 5 bases removed from V and 7 bases from J, the gap between germline ends came to 12 bases. Germline V lookup: CDR1 SGHTA, CDR2 FQGTGA. CDR3 region: CASSLQGGNEQFF. As DNA, the CDR3 is TGTGCCAGCAGCCTACAGGGAGGGAATGAGCAGTTCTTC.

This chain uses TRBV5-1 with TRBJ1-2; the D is unclear. Germline V CDR1 and CDR2: SGHRS, YFSETQ. V was trimmed by 0 bases and J by 8 bases, leaving 14 bases between them. The CDR3 is 14 amino acids. CDR3 nucleotides: TGCGCCAGCAGCTTGGCCTCAGAGGTCGAGGGCTACACCTTC. This translates into CASSLASEVEGYTF.

This clone appeared a few times. The V call is TRBV29-1, the J call TRBJ1-2, with D perhaps TRBD1 (5 bases). CDR3 length: 14 amino acids. From germline, CDR1 is SQVTM and CDR2 ANQGSEA. Trimming pared 1 base from V and 2 bases from J, leaving 11 bases between. CDR3 nucleotides: TGCAGCGTTGAAGTAGCCAGGGAGAACTATGGCTACACCTTC. It codes for CSVEVARENYGYTF.

The chain has TRBV11-2 and TRBJ2-1; 13 bases match TRBD2. The CDR3 spans 14 residues. The junction had 0 bases not matched to a gene; V was cut back by 4 bases and J by 6 bases. Germline CDR1 reads SGHAT; CDR2 reads FQNNGV. CDR3 sequence (DNA): TGTGCCAGCAGCTGGACTAGCGGGAGCAATGAGCAGTTCTTC. The encoded protein is CASSWTSGSNEQFF.

Here the CDR3 DNA reads TGCGCCAGCAGCACCTCCCAGAAGAACACTGAAGCTTTCTTT. The encoded protein is CASSTSQKNTEAFF. The rearrangement joins TRBV5-1 to TRBJ1-1; D unresolved. Trimming took 4 bases from V and 1 from J, leaving 11 bases between them. Germline CDR1 is SGHRS and CDR2 is YFSETQ. This CDR3 spans 14 amino acids.

The V call is TRBV11-2, the J call TRBJ2-3, with 12 positions matching TRBD2. This CDR3 has 15 amino acids. Germline V lookup: CDR1 SGHAT, CDR2 FQNNGV. Unmatched junction bases numbered 5, after V lost 5 bases and J lost 5 bases. CDR3 region: CASSLAGGIVDTQYF. The CDR3 region has the DNA TGTGCCAGCAGCCTAGCGGGAGGGATAGTAGATACGCAGTATTTT.

The rearrangement links TRBV11-2 to TRBJ1-6, with a weak D call TRBD1 (5 bases). The CDR3 has 17 residues. CDR1 is SGHAT and CDR2 is FQNNGV in the germline V gene. V was trimmed by 5 bases and J by 0 bases, leaving 14 bases between them. CDR3 bases: TGTGCCAGCAGCGTCGTAGGGGCCCACTCCTATAATTCACCCCTCCACTTT. Protein sequence: CASSVVGAHSYNSPLHF.

CDR3 DNA sequence: TGTGCCAGAAGCTTGGGGGGCAGCCTAGCCAAAAACATTCAGTACTTC. Protein sequence: CARSLGGSLAKNIQYF. J is TRBJ2-4 and V is TRBV5-3; tentative D call: TRBD1 (5 bases). TRBV5-3 is an open reading frame whose function is uncertain. Trimming removed 0 bases from V and 0 bases from J, with 10 bases in between. The CDR3 loop spans 16 amino acids.

This chain uses TRBV19 with TRBJ2-7; 7 bases line up with TRBD1. The CDR3 spans 15 residues. The germline V gene has CDR1 LNHDA and CDR2 SQIVND (reference sequence). Losses at the gene ends were 5 bases for V and 3 bases for J; bases not matched to a gene: 10. In nucleotides, the CDR3 is TGTGCCAGTAGTCCCCGACAGGGTGGCGGCTACGAGCAGTACTTC. Translated, it gives CASSPRQGGGYEQYF.

The chain joins TRBV13 to TRBJ1-1, with TRBD1 identical over 8 bases. The trim removed 5 bases at V and 6 bases at J, leaving 14 bases unmatched. Germline values: CDR1 PRHDT, CDR2 FYEKMQ (reference sequence). There are 16 residues in the CDR3. The CDR3: CASSQSSQGAMAEAFF. The DNA of the CDR3 is TGTGCCAGCAGCCAATCCTCCCAGGGGGCAATGGCTGAAGCTTTCTTT.

For this clone: A junction end diverges from the germline sequence, so it may reflect a read error. The gene calls are TRBV18 and TRBJ2-3; a weak D match, TRBD1 (6 bases). The CDR3 sequence is 14 residues long. In germline, CDR1 is KGHSH, CDR2 LQKENI. DNA for the CDR3: TGTGCCAGCTCACCGCCGGAGTATACAGGGCTTATCCTTTTT. Translation: CASSPPEYTGLILF.

This chain joins TRBV5-1 and TRBJ1-2, with 7 positions matching TRBD1. The CDR3 is made up of 13 amino acids. V trimming: 3 bases; J trimming: 3 bases; junction bases outside the gene matches: 2. Germline V gene sequence: CDR1 SGHRS, CDR2 YFSETQ. In DNA, the CDR3 is TGCGCCAGCAGCTATGGACAGGACTATGGCTACACCTTC. Protein sequence: CASSYGQDYGYTF.

V is TRBV5-4 and J is TRBJ2-5, with 10 bases lining up with TRBD2. Germline loops: CDR1 SGHNT, CDR2 YYREEE (reference sequence). This CDR3 contains 16 residues. The ends lost 2 bases at V and 2 bases at J; junction bases unmatched: 6. CDR3 DNA sequence: TGTGCCAGCAGCTTCGTTAGCGGGGGGTTTCAAGAGACCCAGTACTTC. Encoded protein: CASSFVSGGFQETQYF.

V is TRBV2 and J is TRBJ2-5; TRBD2 is a possible D gene (6 bases). CDR1 is SNHLY, CDR2 FYNNEI, per germline. The ends were cut back, 6 bases at V and 4 bases at J, with 12 bases in the middle. This CDR3 comprises 13 residues. CDR3: CASRPDSGETQYF. In nucleotides, the CDR3 is TGTGCCAGCAGGCCTGATAGCGGAGAGACCCAGTACTTC.

V usage is TRBV27 and J usage is TRBJ1-2; D is undetermined. Germline V gene sequence: CDR1 MNHEY, CDR2 SMNVEV (reference sequence). The CDR3 is 12 amino acids. The V end was cut by 6 bases, the J end by 5 bases, with 10 bases between. CDR3 nucleotide sequence: TGTGCCAGCAGCCCCGCCGGGTATGGCTACACCTTC. As protein: CASSPAGYGYTF.

This chain connects TRBV28 to TRBJ2-5, with D possibly TRBD1 on 5 matching bases. The germline V gene encodes CDR1 MDHEN and CDR2 SYDVKM. The CDR3 totals 15 residues. The ends were cut back, 0 bases at V and 5 bases at J, with 13 bases in the middle. CDR3 DNA sequence: TGTGCCAGCAGTTTATGGGACACGCCTGGGGAGACCCAGTACTTC. It translates to CASSLWDTPGETQYF.

The V call is TRBV4-1, the J call TRBJ1-2, with D perhaps matching TRBD1 (6 bases). The CDR3 is 16 residues long. Per the germline V gene, CDR1 is MGHRA and CDR2 is YSYEKL. Deletions cut 1 base from V and 2 bases from J, with 14 bases between. The CDR3 DNA follows: TGCGCCAGCAGCCAAGGGCACAGGGAAGTCAACTATGGCTACACCTTC. Amino acids: CASSQGHREVNYGYTF.

The rearrangement joins TRBV5-3 to TRBJ2-7; D perhaps matches TRBD2 (6 bases). TRBV5-3 is an ORF, and what it does is uncertain. The CDR3 consists of 14 residues. V shed 8 bases and J shed 2 bases, with 17 bases lying between them. Here the CDR3 reads CASSPGRGTYEQYF. In DNA, the CDR3 is TGTGCCAGCAGCCCGGGACGCGGGACCTACGAGCAGTACTTC.

Turning to this clone: This CDR3 is missing its conserved last phenylalanine or tryptophan, likely due to a read error. The chain combines TRBV28 with TRBJ1-2; 8 positions agree with TRBD1. The CDR3 runs to 16 residues. The germline CDR1 and CDR2 sequences are MDHEN and SYDVKM. J gave up 4 bases and V 4 bases, and 11 bases lay outside the gene matches. The CDR3 protein is CASSSVRTGLGYGYTL. CDR3 in DNA: TGTGCCAGCAGTTCCGTCCGGACAGGGTTGGGCTATGGCTACACCCTC.

This sequence joins TRBV27 and TRBJ2-7, with 9 bases aligning to TRBD1. Trimming cost V 3 bases and J 2 bases; bases outside gene matches: 2. CDR3 length equals 14 residues. CDR1 MNHEY and CDR2 SMNVEV come from the germline V gene (reference sequence). CDR3 protein: CASSFGTGPYEQYF. The CDR3 nucleotides are TGTGCCAGCAGTTTTGGGACAGGGCCCTACGAGCAGTACTTC.

The rearrangement joins TRBV9 to TRBJ2-7; D is unclear. The CDR3 sequence is 15 residues long. Germline CDR1 reads SGDLS; CDR2 reads YYNGEE. Trimming took off 1 base at V and 0 bases at J, with 11 bases between the two ends. CDR3 DNA sequence: TGTGCCAGCAGCGTAAAGATCGGCCCCTCCTACGAGCAGTACTTC. Its translation is CASSVKIGPSYEQYF.

V usage is TRBV5-5 and J usage is TRBJ1-2; no reliable D call. The germline V gene has CDR1 SGHKS and CDR2 YYEKEE (reference sequence). The CDR3 spans 13 residues. Deletions cut 4 bases from V and 6 bases from J, with 13 bases between. The CDR3 sequence: CASSLSLADGYTF. DNA of the CDR3: TGTGCCAGCAGCCTCAGCCTGGCGGATGGCTACACCTTC.

The chain combines TRBV9 with TRBJ2-1; 10 bases map to TRBD2. This CDR3 is built from 15 residues. The junction had 8 bases not matched to a gene; V was cut back by 3 bases and J by 8 bases. Germline CDR1 reads SGDLS; CDR2 reads YYNGEE. This CDR3 is CASSASSGGVDEQFF. The CDR3 nucleotides are TGTGCCAGCAGCGCTTCTAGCGGGGGAGTGGATGAGCAGTTCTTC.

The rearrangement links TRBV5-1 to TRBJ2-3; no clear D. V shed 3 bases and J shed 5 bases, with 10 bases lying between them. The CDR3 covers 13 residues. Per germline, CDR1 SGHRS and CDR2 YFSETQ. The CDR3 DNA sequence: TGCGCCAGCAGCTCGACACTTTTAGATACGCAGTATTTT. Protein product: CASSSTLLDTQYF.

This sequence joins TRBV28 and TRBJ2-2; 7 bases fit TRBD1. With 6 bases clipped from V and 2 bases from J, the junction kept 15 bases outside the gene matches. Germline V gives CDR1 MDHEN, CDR2 SYDVKM. The CDR3 runs to 18 residues. The CDR3 loop reads CASSPQGWAGGNTGELFF. CDR3 nucleotide sequence: TGTGCCAGCAGCCCGCAAGGGTGGGCAGGGGGTAACACCGGGGAGCTGTTTTTT.

This rearrangement joins TRBV19 to TRBJ1-5; 8 bases fit TRBD1. Looked up from germline, CDR1 is LNHDA and CDR2 is SQIVND (reference sequence). Germline trimming cut 2 bases from V and 0 bases from J; bases unmatched to any gene: 6. CDR3 size: 17 residues. The CDR3, as DNA: TGTGCCAGTAGTATATCAGGGGGCGGGTATAGCAATCAGCCCCAGCATTTT. Translated: CASSISGGGYSNQPQHF.

This clone was counted a few times. The chain joins TRBV14 to TRBJ1-2, with a weak D call TRBD1 (5 bases). CDR1 is SGHDN, CDR2 FVKESK, per germline. V was pared by 0 bases and J by 7 bases, with 15 bases between. CDR3 length: 15 residues. CDR3 loop: CASSQDLRDSRGYTF. As DNA, the CDR3 is TGTGCCAGCAGCCAAGATCTTAGGGACTCACGTGGCTACACCTTC.

This clone has only a few counts. The chain joins TRBV7-2 to TRBJ2-3; D remains unclear. The CDR3 length is 10 residues. The germline V and J ends were trimmed by 8 bases and 6 bases, with 6 bases remaining between them. Per germline, CDR1 SGHTA and CDR2 FQGNSA. The CDR3 loop reads CASGPDTQYF. CDR3 DNA: TGTGCCAGCGGGCCTGATACGCAGTATTTT.

Points on this clone: Other nucleotide sequences in the sample specify the same CDR3. CDR3 nucleotides: TGCGCCAGCAGCCAAGAAGGGCCTCCAAGGCCCTACGAGCAGTACTTC. This translates into CASSQEGPPRPYEQYF. V usage is TRBV4-1 and J usage is TRBJ2-7; D unresolved. Per germline, CDR1 MGHRA and CDR2 YSYEKL. This CDR3 region has 16 residues. Trimming stripped 0 bases from V and 2 bases from J, with 14 bases between.

The CDR3 protein is CASSLSGSSYEQYF. For the CDR3, the DNA is TGTGCCAGCAGCTTGAGCGGTAGCTCCTACGAGCAGTACTTC. The V gene is TRBV5-6, the J gene TRBJ2-7, with D possibly TRBD2 on 5 matching bases. The CDR3 has 14 residues. V lost 1 base, J lost 0 bases, and 8 bases lay in between. The V gene's germline CDR1 is SGHDT and CDR2 YYEEEE.